A selection of T cell receptor beta chains follows, all from one sample in a study of CD8+CD57+ T cells in acquired aplastic anemia. TCRdb passed the reads through MiXCR, listing each CDR3 protein once. The sample has 150,000 to 170,000 distinct CDR3 sequences; just over 50% are singletons. Sequencing was carried out using sorted CD4+, CD8+, or CD8+CD57+ T cells (not recorded which) from PBMCs. All receptors derive from a human donor with aplastic anemia. CDR3s include the opening cysteine and the closing phenylalanine or tryptophan. A D gene is named only where the DNA matches it firmly. Clone size is not always given. Where it is, it says once, few, many or a class for expanded clones.

v_gene,j_gene,abundance,d_gene,CDR3nt,CDR3aa
TRBV19,TRBJ1-1,-,-,TGTGCCAGTAGTACCCGAGCGAGGGGCGAAGCTTTCTTT,CASSTRARGEAFF
TRBV14,TRBJ1-1,-,TRBD1,TGTGCCAGCAGCTTAGGGACAGACAGGTACACTGAAGCTTTCTTT,CASSLGTDRYTEAFF
TRBV2,TRBJ2-1,-,-,TGTGCCAGCAGCCGTTTGGGCGTAGGGCGCGATGAGCAGTTCTTC,CASSRLGVGRDEQFF
TRBV2,TRBJ1-6,-,-,TGTGCCAGTTCCTTAAAGGACAGCCGCGATCACCATTCACCCCTCCACTTT,CASSLKDSRDHHSPLHF
TRBV24-1,TRBJ1-2,-,TRBD1,TGTGCCACCAGTGGTACAGGGGCGAATGGCTACACCTTC,CATSGTGANGYTF
TRBV12-5,TRBJ2-3,many,-,TGTGCTAGTGGTTGGACGACCCCGCAGTATTTT,CASGWTTPQYF
TRBV7-9,TRBJ1-6,many,-,TGTGCCAGCAGCTTTAGTTCACCCCTCCACTTT,CASSFSSPLHF
TRBV2,TRBJ2-7,-,-,TGTGCCAGCAGTTCCAACTACGAGCAACAGCAGTACTTC,CASSSNYEQQQYF
TRBV6-1,TRBJ2-2,-,TRBD2,TGTGCCAGCAGTGAGGGGTTTAAGCGGGGGGGCAGCGGGGAGCTGTTTTTT,CASSEGFKRGGSGELFF
TRBV9,TRBJ1-1,many,-,TGTGCCAGCAGCCACGGACGTACGAACACTGAAGCTTTCTTT,CASSHGRTNTEAFF
TRBV10-3,TRBJ1-5,-,-,TGTGCCATCAGTCTGGCAGGGGACAATCAGCCCCAGCATTTT,CAISLAGDNQPQHF
TRBV20-1,TRBJ2-7,once,-,TGCAGTGCTAGAGATGGGGCCGAGATCCCCTACGAGCAGTACTTC,CSARDGAEIPYEQYF
TRBV2,TRBJ2-7,-,-,TGTGCCAGCAGTGAAGGGGGTACCTACGAGCAGTACTTC,CASSEGGTYEQYF
TRBV12-3/TRBV12-4,TRBJ2-2,once,TRBD2,TGTGCCAGCAGGGCCAGCGGGAGTGGCACCGGGGAGCTGTTTTTT,CASRASGSGTGELFF
TRBV29-1,TRBJ2-7,medium-sized,-,TGCAGCGTTGAAGAAGTAGGGGCAGGGAGCGACGAGCAGTACTTC,CSVEEVGAGSDEQYF
TRBV2,TRBJ2-7,-,-,TGTGCCAGCATGGTGCGTGAGAACGAGCAGTACTTC,CASMVRENEQYF
TRBV19,TRBJ1-1,-,-,TGTGCCAGTAGGAGGCAGGTGAACACTGAAGCTTTCTTT,CASRRQVNTEAFF
TRBV27,TRBJ1-6,many,TRBD1,TGTGCCAGCAGTCCCTCCCGACAGGGGCCGTCGGATTCACCCCTCCACTTT,CASSPSRQGPSDSPLHF
TRBV19,TRBJ2-7,-,TRBD1,TGTGCCAGTACCAAACAACAGGGGTCCTACTACGAGCAGTACTTC,CASTKQQGSYYEQYF
TRBV10-3,TRBJ2-5,-,-,TGTGCCATCAGTGAAGGGGGGGCCCTCCAAGAGACCCAGTACTTC,CAISEGGALQETQYF
TRBV3-1,TRBJ2-7,-,TRBD2,TGTGCCAGCAGCCAGACTAGCGGGAGAGATTACGAGCAGTACTTC,CASSQTSGRDYEQYF
TRBV19,TRBJ2-7,few,-,TGTGCCAGTAGTATGGACTCGTTCAGGGGCGAGCAGTACTTC,CASSMDSFRGEQYF
TRBV29-1,TRBJ1-1,-,-,TGCAGCGCAAGTACGACGGGGAACACTGAAGCTTTCTTT,CSASTTGNTEAFF
TRBV4-2,TRBJ2-3,-,-,TGTGCCAGCAGCCAACAGAGAAACACAGATACGCAGTATTTT,CASSQQRNTDTQYF
TRBV2,TRBJ2-1,few,-,TGTGCCAGCAATGCGTCCCCAGGAGCAGGCGAGCAGTTCTTC,CASNASPGAGEQFF